Shown below are 23 T cell receptor beta chains from a single sample sequenced in a study of regulatory T cells in long-lasting Graves disease. Time point given: newly diagnosed GD, antithyroid drugs for less than 3 months. Construction of the TCR library relied on RNA isolated from PBMCs. Arm-PCR with iRepertoire HTBI primers amplified the CDR3 regions for these TCR beta libraries. TCRdb analysed the multiplex PCR reads with MiXCR anew, one entry per CDR3 protein. This table holds 200,000 to 250,000 distinct CDR3 sequences, about 17% found once. Here the sequenced sample was peripheral blood mononuclear cells (PBMCs), taken at new diagnosis, from a patient treated with antithyroid drugs. Every receptor here comes from a female donor with Graves disease.

The chain uses TRBV24-1 and TRBJ2-1; D possibly corresponds to TRBD2 (5 bases). Germline V CDR1 and CDR2: KGHDR, SFDVKD. V dropped 4 bases and J dropped 8 bases, with 8 bases sitting between them. There are 12 residues in the CDR3. CDR3 bases: TGTGCCACCAGTGACCCGGGGTATGAGCAGTTCTTC. This encodes CATSDPGYEQFF.

This clonotype occurred many times. The DNA of the CDR3 is TGTGCCAGCAGTGGCACCCGAATGTTCACAGATACGCAGTATTTT. Residues: CASSGTRMFTDTQYF. The genes are TRBV2 and TRBJ2-3, with unresolved D. The germline gives CDR1 SNHLY, CDR2 FYNNEI. Between the trimmed V and J ends, which lost 4 bases and 2 bases, there was a span of 13 bases. The CDR3 is 15 residues long.

This clonotype was detected many times. The chain recombines TRBV12-3 or TRBV12-4 with TRBJ1-1, with no clear D. CDR3 length: 12 residues. Trimming took off 2 bases at V and 6 bases at J, with 7 bases between the two ends. CDR3 DNA sequence: TGTGCCAGCAGTTTATTGGGCGCTGAAGCTTTCTTT. It translates to CASSLLGAEAFF.

This clonotype was detected ten times or more. The rearrangement joins TRBV5-5 to TRBJ2-1; TRBD1 or TRBD2 may be the D gene (5 bases each). Germline V gene lookup returns CDR1 SGHKS and CDR2 YYEKEE (reference sequence). The CDR3 runs 14 residues. Between the trimmed V and J ends, which lost 7 bases and 6 bases, there was a span of 17 bases. Written as DNA, the CDR3 is TGTGCCAGCCCCTGGGACGCTCGTCTCAATGAGCAGTTCTTC. It translates to CASPWDARLNEQFF.

The chain joins TRBV27 to TRBJ2-1; 7 bases are shared with TRBD2. J lost 2 bases, V lost 5 bases, and 12 bases had no gene match. The CDR3 is 17 residues long. Germline V gene lookup returns CDR1 MNHEY and CDR2 SMNVEV (reference sequence). CDR3 coding DNA: TGTGCCAGCAGTCTCACTCCCGGGAGGCCGACCTACAATGAGCAGTTCTTC. Translating it yields CASSLTPGRPTYNEQFF.

The table lists this clonotype with many counts. The chain carries TRBV9 and TRBJ1-2, with D possibly being TRBD1 (5 bases). CDR1 SGDLS and CDR2 YYNGEE come from the germline V gene. CDR3 length equals 14 residues. Trimming took 3 bases from V and 4 from J, leaving 13 bases between them. CDR3 coding DNA: TGTGCCAGCAGCGCTGGTCAGGGCTTCTATGGCTACACCTTC. Amino acids: CASSAGQGFYGYTF.

This clonotype was seen repeatedly, ten times or more. V is TRBV10-2 and J is TRBJ2-5; TRBD1 is a possible D gene (5 bases). The germline V and J ends were trimmed by 7 bases and 4 bases, with 13 bases remaining between them. The CDR3 loop spans 13 amino acids. Germline V CDR1 and CDR2: WSHSY, SAAADI. CDR3 protein: CASKARGRETQYF. The CDR3 DNA reads TGCGCCAGCAAGGCAAGGGGTAGAGAGACCCAGTACTTC.

A few counts support this clonotype. V is TRBV9 and J is TRBJ2-7; 12 bases fit TRBD2. V gave up 0 bases and J gave up 4 bases; unmatched junction bases: 8. The CDR3 length is 17 residues. The germline CDR1 and CDR2 sequences are SGDLS and YYNGEE. The CDR3 coding sequence is TGTGCCAGCAGCGTAGTGTCTAGCGGGAGGGCCGGGTACGAGCAGTACTTC. This sequence encodes CASSVVSSGRAGYEQYF.

This clonotype was detected ten times or more. The gene calls are TRBV27 and TRBJ1-4; D call uncertain. The assigned J gene may be wrong: the sequence end matches TRBJ1-6 better. The CDR3 has 13 residues. The V gene's germline CDR1 is MNHEY and CDR2 SMNVEV (reference sequence). The CDR3: CASSPWDNSPLHF. The CDR3 DNA reads as TGTGCCAGCTCGCCATGGGATAATTCACCCCTCCACTTT.

In its sample, this clonotype was seen many times. The rearrangement links TRBV5-1 to TRBJ2-2, with D perhaps matching TRBD1 or TRBD2 (6 bases each). V lost 4 bases to trimming and J lost 6 bases, with 16 bases between them. The CDR3 consists of 15 residues. The germline V gene encodes CDR1 SGHRS and CDR2 YFSETQ. CDR3 bases: TGCGCCAGCAGCCGCGGGGCTAACAGGGCCGGGGAGCTGTTTTTT. Amino acid sequence: CASSRGANRAGELFF.

In its sample, this clonotype was seen many times. V gene TRBV12-3 or TRBV12-4 combines with J gene TRBJ2-1; TRBD1 aligns across 11 bases. The CDR3 is 14 residues long. The trim removed 7 bases at V and 6 bases at J, leaving 5 bases unmatched. CDR3 protein: CASNPGQGVNEQFF. CDR3 sequence (DNA): TGTGCCAGCAACCCGGGACAGGGGGTCAATGAGCAGTTCTTC.

Of note for this clonotype: It differs at one base from a far larger clone, so likely a read error. The final CDR3 position lacks the conserved phenylalanine or tryptophan, pointing to a likely read error. The gene calls are TRBV9 and TRBJ1-2; possibly TRBD1 for D (5 bases). V lost 4 bases, J lost 1 base, and 11 bases lay in between. Germline V lookup: CDR1 SGDLS, CDR2 YYNGEE. The CDR3 consists of 14 residues. CDR3: CASSPRGVNYGYTV. The CDR3 region has the DNA TGTGCCAGCAGCCCCCGGGGGGTTAACTATGGCTACACCGTC.

This clonotype was counted ten times or more. This chain links TRBV3-1 with TRBJ2-2, with D maybe TRBD1 (5 bases). V was clipped by 4 bases and J by 0 bases, with 12 bases between them. The CDR3 contains 16 residues. The germline gives CDR1 LGHDT, CDR2 YNNKEL (reference sequence). CDR3 coding DNA: TGTGCCAGCAGCCCGGACACCCACGCGAACACCGGGGAGCTGTTTTTT. Translated, it gives CASSPDTHANTGELFF.

This clonotype was counted at least ten times. V and J are TRBV11-2 and TRBJ2-1, with D perhaps TRBD1 (5 bases). Germline V gene lookup returns CDR1 SGHAT and CDR2 FQNNGV. V lost 3 bases and J lost 6, with 9 bases in between. There are 13 residues in the CDR3. CDR3 amino acids: CASSFGRVNEQFF. For the CDR3, the DNA is TGTGCCAGCAGCTTCGGCAGGGTCAATGAGCAGTTCTTC. The full variable domain, completed using reference TRBV11-2 and TRBJ2-1, is EAGVAQSPRYKIIEKRQSVAFWCNPISGHATLYWYQQILGQGPKLLIQFQNNGVVDDSQLPKDRFSAERLKGVDSTLKIQPAKLEDSAVYLCASSFGRVNEQFFGPGTRLTVL.

This clonotype was counted ten times or more. This rearrangement joins TRBV13 to TRBJ2-7; TRBD2 matches at 9 bases. Germline V CDR1 and CDR2: PRHDT, FYEKMQ (reference sequence). The length of the CDR3 is 18 residues. The J segment lost 0 bases and the V segment lost 2 bases, leaving 11 bases of the junction unmatched. In nucleotides, the CDR3 is TGTGCCAGCAGCTTAACCGGAGAGGCTAGCGGGACCTCCTACGAGCAGTACTTC. Translating gives CASSLTGEASGTSYEQYF.

Comments on this clonotype: A single base separates this from a much larger clone, so it may be a read error. V usage is TRBV10-1 and J usage is TRBJ1-1; D is unclear. Germline values: CDR1 WNHNN, CDR2 SYGVQD (reference sequence). Trimming shortened V by 0 bases and J by 7 bases, and 12 bases separated the two germline ends. The CDR3 is 14 amino acids. In nucleotides, the CDR3 is TGCGCCAGCAGTGAGTCTCGGACCAGGCTTGAAGCTTTCTTT. Translated, it gives CASSESRTRLEAFF.

In this sample, this clonotype turned up many times. The rearrangement uses TRBV29-1 and TRBJ1-1; TRBD1 aligns across 7 bases. Germline loops: CDR1 SQVTM, CDR2 ANQGSEA. This CDR3 is built from 13 residues. V trimming: 0 bases; J trimming: 8 bases; junction bases outside the gene matches: 6. Here the CDR3 reads CSVEDGTGQEAFF. CDR3 nucleotides: TGCAGCGTTGAAGATGGGACGGGACAGGAAGCTTTCTTT.

This clonotype was recorded a few times. V is TRBV7-9 and J is TRBJ2-3; possibly TRBD2 for D (6 bases). V lost 5 bases and J 1 base, leaving 13 bases between the germline ends. Germline loops: CDR1 SEHNR, CDR2 FQNEAQ (reference sequence). The CDR3 sequence is 15 residues long. Here the CDR3 DNA reads TGTGCCAGCAGCCGGTGGGCGGGACGCACAGATACGCAGTATTTT. Protein product: CASSRWAGRTDTQYF.

This clonotype was found a few times. The chain combines TRBV5-1 with TRBJ2-5; TRBD2 aligns across 12 bases. V trimming: 4 bases; J trimming: 2 bases; junction bases outside the gene matches: 9. This CDR3 spans 17 amino acids. Germline values: CDR1 SGHRS, CDR2 YFSETQ. CDR3 protein: CASSRPGLAGRQETQYF. CDR3 nucleotides: TGCGCCAGCAGCCGACCGGGACTAGCGGGTCGACAAGAGACCCAGTACTTC.

This clonotype was observed a handful of times. The chain is built from TRBV19 and TRBJ2-7; D might be TRBD1 (6 bases). The ends were cut back, 3 bases at V and 4 bases at J, with 10 bases in the middle. The CDR3 is 13 residues long. Germline lookup yields CDR1 LNHDA and CDR2 SQIVND (reference sequence). The CDR3 nucleotides are TGTGCCAGTAGTATGGGGGACACTTACGAGCAGTACTTC. Protein sequence: CASSMGDTYEQYF. Based on the CDR3 plus reference TRBV19 and TRBJ2-7, the full variable domain is DGGITQSPKYLFRKEGQNVTLSCEQNLNHDAMYWYRQDPGQGLRLIYYSQIVNDFQKGDIAEGYSVSREKKESFPLTVTSAQKNPTAFYLCASSMGDTYEQYFGPGTRLTVT.

This clonotype was counted a few times. V and J are TRBV29-1 and TRBJ2-1, with TRBD2 identical over 11 bases. This CDR3 has 14 amino acids. V lost 3 bases, J lost 6 bases, and 4 bases stayed unmatched. CDR1 and CDR2 from the germline V gene are SQVTM and ANQGSEA. CDR3 amino acids: CSVDASGRFNEQFF. The CDR3 DNA is TGCAGCGTTGACGCTAGCGGGAGGTTCAATGAGCAGTTCTTC.

The chain has TRBV4-3 and TRBJ2-1; possibly TRBD1 for D (6 bases). Germline V CDR1 and CDR2: LGHNA, YSLEER. The CDR3 runs 17 residues. V was pared by 3 bases and J by 7 bases, with 22 bases between. The CDR3 here is CASSQPVVKDSRNEQFF. The CDR3 bases are TGCGCCAGCAGCCAGCCGGTAGTAAAGGACAGCAGAAATGAGCAGTTCTTC.

This clonotype appeared many times. V gene TRBV12-3 or TRBV12-4 combines with J gene TRBJ2-1; D might be TRBD2 (5 bases). CDR3 length: 14 residues. With 3 bases removed from V and 8 bases from J, the gap between germline ends came to 14 bases. CDR3 in amino acids: CASSLAVLGHEQFF. In nucleotides, the CDR3 is TGTGCCAGCAGTTTGGCGGTACTAGGCCATGAGCAGTTCTTC.